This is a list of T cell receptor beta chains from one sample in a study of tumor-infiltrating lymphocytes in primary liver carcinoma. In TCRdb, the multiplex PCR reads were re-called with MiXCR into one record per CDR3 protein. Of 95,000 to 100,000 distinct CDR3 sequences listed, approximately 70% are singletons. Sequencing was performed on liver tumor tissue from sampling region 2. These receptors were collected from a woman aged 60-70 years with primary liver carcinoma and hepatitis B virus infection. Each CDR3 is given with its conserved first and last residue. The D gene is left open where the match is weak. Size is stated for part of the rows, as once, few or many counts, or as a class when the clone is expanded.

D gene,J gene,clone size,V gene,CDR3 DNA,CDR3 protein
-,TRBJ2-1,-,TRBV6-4,TGTGCCAGCAGTGAACTAACAGGAGGGCCGGGGGAGCAGTTCTTC,CASSELTGGPGEQFF
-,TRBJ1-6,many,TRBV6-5,TGTGCCAGCAGTTACAGGGGTGGGTCCTATAATTCACCCCTCCACTTT,CASSYRGGSYNSPLHF
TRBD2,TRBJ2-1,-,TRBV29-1,TGCAACGCCCACCCGGCTAGCGGCACGTCCCGAAAGAGTGCGCAGTTCTTC,CNAHPASGTSRKSAQFF
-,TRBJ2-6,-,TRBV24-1,TGTGCCACCGGAGGAGGGAACACAGACTCTGGGGCCAACGTCCCGACTTTC,CATGGGNTDSGANVPTF
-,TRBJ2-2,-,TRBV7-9,TGTGCCAGCAGCCCAAATCGAGGGGGGACCGCGGAGCTGTTTTTT,CASSPNRGGTAELFF
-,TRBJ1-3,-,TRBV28,TGTGCCAGCAGTTTTGGGGGTGAAGGGGTCTCTGGAAACACCATATATTTT,CASSFGGEGVSGNTIYF
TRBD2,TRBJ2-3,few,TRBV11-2,TGTGCCAGCAGCCCAGGGACTAGTGGGAACACAGATACACAGTATTTT,CASSPGTSGNTDTQYF
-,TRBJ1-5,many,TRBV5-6,TGTGCCAGCAGCTTTAGAAATCAGCCCCAGCATTTT,CASSFRNQPQHF
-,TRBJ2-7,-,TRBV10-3,TGTGCCATCAGTAGACAAACTTACGAGCGGTACTTC,CAISRQTYERYF
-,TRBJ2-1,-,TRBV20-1,TGCAGTGCTAGAGCCCCCTCAGGGAACAATGAGCATTTCTTC,CSARAPSGNNEHFF
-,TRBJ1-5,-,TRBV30,TGTGCCTGGAAGCTGCCGGGACCACAATCCCAGCCCCAGCATTTT,CAWKLPGPQSQPQHF
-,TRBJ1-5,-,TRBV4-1,TGCGCCAGCAACCATAGAATCCTAACAGGGATCGGTCAGCCCCATCATTTT,CASNHRILTGIGQPHHF
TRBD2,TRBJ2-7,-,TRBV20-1,TGCAGTGCCCTTAGGCTAGCGGGAGCCCACGAGCAGTACTTC,CSALRLAGAHEQYF
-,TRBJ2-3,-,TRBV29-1,-,CIVGSGSSVRTDTHYF
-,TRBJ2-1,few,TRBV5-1,TGCGCCAGCAGCTTGGCGCTTGGGGCCAATGAGCAGTTCTTC,CASSLALGANEQFF
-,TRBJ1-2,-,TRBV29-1,TGCAGCGTCAAGGTCGGGGAAGGCCACATCTTC,CSVKVGEGHIF
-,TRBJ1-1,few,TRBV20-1,TGCAGTGCTAGAGGTCAACGGGGGGAGGGGGCTGAAGCTTTCTTT,CSARGQRGEGAEAFF
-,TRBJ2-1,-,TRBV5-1,TGCGCCAGCAGTTCCTCCGGGCCAAATTACAATGAGCAGTTCTTC,CASSSSGPNYNEQFF
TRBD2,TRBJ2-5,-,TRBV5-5,TGTGCCAGCAGCTTGGCCCTAGCGGCAGGGCAGGAGACCCAATACTTC,CASSLALAAGQETQYF
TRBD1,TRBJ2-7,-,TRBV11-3,TGTGCCAGCCCCGGGACAGGGGGCAACTACAAGCAGTACTTC,CASPGTGGNYKQYF